The 26 T cell receptor beta chains listed next were all sequenced from one sample in a study of shared T cell receptors in the human thymus. The repertoire was sequenced with immunoSEQ multiplex PCR; TCRdb's copy has only in-frame clones and lacks some. The data contain 450,000 to 650,000 clones, about 80% of them seen just once; the ten biggest clones take up around 0.012%. Another study also made use of these data, one on human thymus T cells.

The specimen was thymocytes. These receptors were obtained from a boy in the first two years of life with a congenital heart defect.

The chain is built from TRBV28 and TRBJ2-1, with 10 bases that match TRBD2. V was pared by 8 bases and J by 5 bases, with 9 bases of the junction left unmatched. The germline gives CDR1 MDHEN, CDR2 SYDVKM. This CDR3 region has 15 residues. The CDR3 coding sequence is TGTGCCAGCGGGTCAGGGACTAGCGACCACAATGAGCAGTTCTTC. This translates into CASGSGTSDHNEQFF. Supplemented by reference TRBV28 and TRBJ2-1, the full variable domain reads DVKVTQSSRYLVKRTGEKVFLECVQDMDHENMFWYRQDPGLGLRLIYFSYDVKMKEKGDIPEGYSVSREKKERFSLILESASTNQTSMYLCASGSGTSDHNEQFFGPGTRLTVL.

V usage is TRBV21-1 and J usage is TRBJ2-7; the table's TRBD1 call for D was not verified on the DNA. TRBV21-1 is given as a pseudogene. The CDR3 runs to 13 residues. This chain's CDR3 is CASLADRDYEQYF. CDR3 sequence (DNA): TGTGCCAGCCTAGCGGACAGGGACTACGAGCAGTACTTC.

The chain carries TRBV14 and TRBJ2-1; 7 nucleotides match TRBD2. V lost 6 bases and J lost 8; bases outside the gene matches: 10. The CDR3 covers 14 residues. Looked up from germline, CDR1 is SGHDN and CDR2 is FVKESK. The CDR3 sequence is CASSLPSGTYEQFF. As DNA, the CDR3 is TGTGCCAGCAGTCTACCCAGCGGGACCTATGAGCAGTTCTTC.

The J gene is TRBJ2-7, the V gene TRBV7-2, with D possibly matching TRBD2 (6 bases). This CDR3 contains 14 residues. Trimming cost V 4 bases and J 2 bases, with 12 bases left between them. CDR1 is SGHTA and CDR2 is FQGNSA in the germline V gene. The CDR3 sequence is CASSSPSGAYEQYF. The CDR3 nucleotides read TGTGCCAGCAGCTCTCCCTCGGGAGCCTACGAGCAGTACTTC.

The V and J genes are TRBV7-8 and TRBJ2-7; tentative D call: TRBD2 (6 bases). This CDR3 has 14 residues. V was cut by 4 bases and J by 5 bases, with 15 bases left in between. Germline V gene sequence: CDR1 SGHVS, CDR2 FQNEAQ. CDR3 sequence (DNA): TGTGCCAGCAGCTGGGGTGGGGGGTCGAACGAGCAGTACTTC. It specifies CASSWGGGSNEQYF.

The chain carries TRBV28 and TRBJ2-1; D is possibly TRBD2 (5 bases). The CDR3 is made up of 16 amino acids. Trimming took 3 bases from V and 3 from J, leaving 15 bases between them. In germline, CDR1 is MDHEN, CDR2 SYDVKM. The CDR3 reads CASSFPARRGYNEQFF. In nucleotides, the CDR3 is TGTGCCAGCAGTTTCCCCGCACGCCGGGGCTACAATGAGCAGTTCTTC.

V usage is TRBV2 and J usage is TRBJ2-7, with D tentatively TRBD2 (6 bases). This CDR3 has 14 residues. Between the trimmed V and J ends, which lost 6 bases and 2 bases, there was a span of 14 bases. The germline V gene has CDR1 SNHLY and CDR2 FYNNEI. The CDR3 here is CASSRQRAPYEQYF. CDR3 coding DNA: TGTGCCAGCAGCCGCCAGCGGGCCCCCTACGAGCAGTACTTC.

This clone was observed once. The rearrangement links TRBV27 to TRBJ2-7, with 7 bases lining up with TRBD2. CDR1 and CDR2 (germline): MNHEY, SMNVEV (reference sequence). Trimming cost V 4 bases and J 3 bases; bases outside gene matches: 9. This CDR3 is 15 amino acids long. The CDR3 protein is CASSSATSEDYEQYF. CDR3 in DNA: TGTGCCAGCAGTTCGGCCACTAGCGAGGACTACGAGCAGTACTTC.

The chain combines TRBV5-6 with TRBJ1-1; tentative D call: TRBD1 (6 bases). With 3 bases removed from V and 0 bases from J, the gap between germline ends came to 18 bases. The CDR3 extends over 17 amino acids. Germline V gene lookup returns CDR1 SGHDT and CDR2 YYEEEE. The CDR3 spells CASSWPRGGNLNTEAFF. The CDR3 nucleotides read TGTGCCAGCAGCTGGCCGAGGGGGGGGAACTTGAACACTGAAGCTTTCTTT.

The chain joins TRBV28 to TRBJ2-7, with 9 bases identical to TRBD2. Germline V gene data show CDR1 as MDHEN and CDR2 as SYDVKM. The CDR3 runs to 18 residues. Trimming at V came to 3 bases and at J to 5 bases, leaving 17 bases not matched to a gene. CDR3 nucleotides: TGTGCCAGCAGTTTCTTTTCGAGTCTAGCGGGGAATTCCCACGAGCAGTACTTC. It yields the protein CASSFFSSLAGNSHEQYF.

The rearrangement joins TRBV18 to TRBJ1-4; unclear D gene. The V gene's germline CDR1 is KGHSH and CDR2 LQKENI. The CDR3 totals 17 residues. V gave up 2 bases and J gave up 0 bases, with 13 bases separating them. This chain's CDR3 is CASSPGWALATNEKLFF. The CDR3 DNA sequence: TGTGCCAGCTCACCAGGGTGGGCACTTGCAACTAATGAAAAACTGTTTTTT.

The chain is built from TRBV16 and TRBJ2-7; 9 nucleotides match TRBD1. Unmatched junction bases numbered 7, after V lost 1 base and J lost 3 bases. This CDR3 comprises 16 residues. Germline V CDR1 and CDR2: KGHSY, FQNENV. In DNA, the CDR3 is TGTGCCAGCAGCCAATTTGGGGACAGGGAGGGCTACGAGCAGTACTTC. It translates to CASSQFGDREGYEQYF.

The chain uses TRBV7-9 and TRBJ2-3, with TRBD2 identical over 11 bases. Germline V lookup: CDR1 SEHNR, CDR2 FQNEAQ (reference sequence). J lost 3 bases, V lost 4 bases, and 6 bases had no gene match. The CDR3 sequence is 16 residues long. Here the CDR3 DNA reads TGTGCCAGCAGCTCCGGACTAGCGGGTGGAACAGATACGCAGTATTTT. This sequence encodes CASSSGLAGGTDTQYF.

As DNA, the CDR3 is TGTGCCAGCAGTCCACTCATATCGAGCGGGAGAATGCGGTACGAGCAGTACTTC. The encoded protein is CASSPLISSGRMRYEQYF. The V and J genes are TRBV27 and TRBJ2-7; 8 bases align to TRBD2. CDR3 size: 18 residues. After removal of 5 bases from V and 4 bases from J, the junction contained 19 bases not matched to a gene. CDR1 is MNHEY, CDR2 SMNVEV, per germline (reference sequence).

This clone was seen just once. This sequence joins TRBV7-9 and TRBJ1-2; 7 bases match TRBD1. CDR3 length: 16 amino acids. V shed 5 bases, J shed 4 bases, and the junction held 13 bases outside the gene matches. Per germline, CDR1 SEHNR and CDR2 FQNEAQ (reference sequence). CDR3 nucleotides: TGTGCCAGCAGCCACTCCCATTACAGGGGCCTCTATGGCTACACCTTC. This gives the protein CASSHSHYRGLYGYTF. Complete variable domain (other parts from reference TRBV7-9 and TRBJ1-2): DTGVSQNPRHKITKRGQNVTFRCDPISEHNRLYWYRQTLGQGPEFLTYFQNEAQLEKSRLLSDRFSAERPKGSFSTLEIQRTEQGDSAMYLCASSHSHYRGLYGYTFGSGTRLTVV.

This clone came up a few times. The chain has TRBV25-1 and TRBJ2-2; D is possibly TRBD2 (6 bases). Germline V gene lookup returns CDR1 MGHDK and CDR2 SYGVNS. Between the trimmed V and J ends, which lost 4 bases and 16 bases, there was a span of 10 bases. This CDR3 is 10 amino acids long. In DNA form, the CDR3 reads TGTGCCAGCAGTGCTCCGGGAGAGTTTTTT. Translation: CASSAPGEFF.

This clone was observed a few times. The rearrangement joins TRBV28 to TRBJ2-6; D possibly corresponds to TRBD2 (5 bases). V lost 6 bases and J lost 4, with 13 bases in between. Per germline, CDR1 MDHEN and CDR2 SYDVKM. The length of the CDR3 is 15 residues. This CDR3 reads CASSRLGSGANVLTF. CDR3 bases: TGTGCCAGCAGCCGGTTGGGGAGCGGGGCCAACGTCCTGACTTTC.

This clone was counted a few times. The chain is built from TRBV4-1 and TRBJ1-3; 8 bases are shared with TRBD1. Germline lookup yields CDR1 MGHRA and CDR2 YSYEKL. With 3 bases clipped from V and 0 bases from J, the junction kept 7 bases outside the gene matches. The CDR3 extends over 17 amino acids. CDR3 coding DNA: TGCGCCAGCAGCCACGGACAGGGACATTCCTCTGGAAACACCATATATTTT. This translates into CASSHGQGHSSGNTIYF.

The chain employs TRBV9 and TRBJ1-2; D unresolved. V dropped 0 bases and J dropped 8 bases, with 11 bases sitting between them. The V gene's germline CDR1 is SGDLS and CDR2 YYNGEE. The CDR3 runs 13 residues. The DNA for the CDR3 is TGTGCCAGCAGCGTAGATGGAGGGTTCGGCTACACCTTC. This sequence encodes CASSVDGGFGYTF.

V and J are TRBV11-2 and TRBJ2-1; TRBD2 matches at 11 bases. The CDR3 contains 15 residues. With V trimmed by 5 bases and J by 4 bases, 4 bases remained unmatched. Per the germline V gene, CDR1 is SGHAT and CDR2 is FQNNGV. The CDR3 is CASSIGLAGYNEQFF. CDR3 sequence (DNA): TGTGCCAGCAGCATCGGACTAGCGGGTTACAATGAGCAGTTCTTC.

V and J are TRBV14 and TRBJ1-1; a possible D gene is TRBD1 (6 bases). In germline, CDR1 is SGHDN, CDR2 FVKESK. The CDR3 covers 15 residues. V gave up 0 bases and J gave up 1 base, with 9 bases separating them. CDR3 DNA: TGTGCCAGCAGCCAAGACAGGGGACAGAACACTGAAGCTTTCTTT. This translates into CASSQDRGQNTEAFF.

This chain connects TRBV7-2 to TRBJ2-1; D might be TRBD1 (6 bases). The germline gives CDR1 SGHTA, CDR2 FQGNSA. V dropped 5 bases and J dropped 8 bases, with 10 bases sitting between them. The CDR3 totals 12 residues. The CDR3 DNA follows: TGTGCCAGCAGCCTACAGGGATATGAGCAGTTCTTC. Its translation is CASSLQGYEQFF.

The J gene is TRBJ1-4, the V gene TRBV9; D is possibly TRBD1 (5 bases). Germline loops: CDR1 SGDLS, CDR2 YYNGEE. The CDR3 runs to 15 residues. V gave up 4 bases and J gave up 3 bases, with 13 bases separating them. Here the CDR3 DNA reads TGTGCCAGCAGCTCCGAGGACACCTCTAATGAAAAACTGTTTTTT. Translated: CASSSEDTSNEKLFF.

V is TRBV29-1 and J is TRBJ1-4; maybe TRBD1 (5 bases). CDR3 size: 13 residues. Germline-derived CDR1 and CDR2 are SQVTM and ANQGSEA. The V gene lost 4 bases and the J gene lost 8 bases, with 14 bases spanning the gap. Here the CDR3 DNA reads TGCAGCGTTGTGGCAGGGCTACAAGAAAAACTGTTTTTT. Translation: CSVVAGLQEKLFF.

The genes are TRBV15 and TRBJ2-3; a possible D gene is TRBD2 (6 bases). In germline, CDR1 is LNHNV, CDR2 YYDKDF (reference sequence). The V end lost 2 bases, the J end lost 1 base, and 22 bases lay between the germline ends. CDR3 size: 19 residues. CDR3 in DNA: TGTGCCACCAGCAGAAATAAGGCCCGGGAGAGAGTGGGCACAGATACGCAGTATTTT. Its translation is CATSRNKARERVGTDTQYF.

The chain joins TRBV6-1 to TRBJ2-7, with TRBD2 as a possible D gene (6 bases). Germline loops: CDR1 MNHNS, CDR2 SASEGT. There are 14 residues in the CDR3. Trimming cost V 9 bases and J 3 bases, with 18 bases left between them. For the CDR3, the DNA is TGTGCCAGGCCGGGGGAACCTGTAGGCTACGAGCAGTACTTC. Its protein is CARPGEPVGYEQYF.